What follows is one T cell receptor beta chain and its context. Its antigen is currently unknown. This sample stems from a study of blood T cells in healthy people across ages. Points from the study as a whole: The donors' CMV status was not determined, possibly confounding changes in expanded clonotypes.

Germline V gene sequence: CDR1 KGHSH, CDR2 LQKENI. CDR3 length equals 17 residues. Unmatched junction bases numbered 8, after V lost 3 bases and J lost 4 bases. A second roughly 7 to 11 cycle PCR used barcoded and J-beta primers. Tags on each cDNA molecule came from a template-switch adaptor with 12 random nucleotides. Any given sample supplied a minimum of 2.5 million CDR3-containing paired-end reads. From the 5' RACE reads, TCRdb called clonotypes with MiXCR, one entry per CDR3 protein. The sample includes 780,000 or so distinct CDR3 sequences, 56% of them seen just once. V usage is TRBV18 and J usage is TRBJ2-6; 8 bases agree with TRBD1. This clonotype was sampled from a man aged 35 to 55 in good health. Sequenced sample: blood. CDR3 bases: TGTGCCAGCTCACCCGGGCAGGGGGCGCTCGGGGCCAACGTCCTGACTTTC. Its translation is CASSPGQGALGANVLTF. Full variable domain (missing parts from reference TRBV18 and TRBJ2-6): NAGVMQNPRHLVRRRGQEARLRCSPMKGHSHVYWYRQLPEEGLKFMVYLQKENIIDESGMPKERFSAEFPKEGPSILRIQQVVRGDSAAYFCASSPGQGALGANVLTFGAGSRLTVL.